This T cell receptor (beta chain) was recorded in a study of shared clonotypes between healthy human individuals. TCRdb's copy holds only in-frame clones and misses some; the assay was immunoSEQ multiplex PCR. The profile shows about 650,000 clones, around 95% of them singletons. Trimming shortened V by 4 bases and J by 0 bases, and 10 bases separated the two germline ends. Germline CDR1 is MGHRA and CDR2 is YSYEKL. This CDR3 is built from 15 residues. Positive CCR7 selection of CD45RO-negative cells yielded the naive CD8 cells, and terminally differentiated effector memory CD45RA+ cells were excluded.

This TCR was recovered from a woman aged 25 to 39 in good health. The V call is TRBV4-1, the J call TRBJ2-1; D is undetermined. The sequenced sample consisted of naive CD8+ T cells sorted from blood. The chain's CDR3 is CASSPIMSSYNEQFF. The CDR3 coding sequence is TGCGCCAGCAGCCCCATTATGAGCTCCTACAATGAGCAGTTCTTC.